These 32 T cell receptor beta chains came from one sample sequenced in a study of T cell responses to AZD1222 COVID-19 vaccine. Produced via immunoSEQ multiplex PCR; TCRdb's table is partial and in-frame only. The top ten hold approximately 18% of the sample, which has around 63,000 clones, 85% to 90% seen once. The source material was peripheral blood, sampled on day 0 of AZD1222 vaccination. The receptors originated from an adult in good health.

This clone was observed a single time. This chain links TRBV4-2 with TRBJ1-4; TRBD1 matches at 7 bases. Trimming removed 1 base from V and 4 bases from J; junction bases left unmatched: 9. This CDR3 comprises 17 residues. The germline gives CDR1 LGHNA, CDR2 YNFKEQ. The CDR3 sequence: CASSQAHRGDFNEKLFF. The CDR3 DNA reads TGTGCCAGCAGCCAAGCGCACAGGGGAGACTTTAATGAAAAACTGTTTTTT.

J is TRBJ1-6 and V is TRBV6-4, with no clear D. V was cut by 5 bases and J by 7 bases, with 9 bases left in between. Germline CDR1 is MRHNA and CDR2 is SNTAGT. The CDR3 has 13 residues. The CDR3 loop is CASSSSWNSPLHF. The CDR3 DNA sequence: TGTGCCAGCAGTTCCAGCTGGAATTCACCCCTCCACTTT.

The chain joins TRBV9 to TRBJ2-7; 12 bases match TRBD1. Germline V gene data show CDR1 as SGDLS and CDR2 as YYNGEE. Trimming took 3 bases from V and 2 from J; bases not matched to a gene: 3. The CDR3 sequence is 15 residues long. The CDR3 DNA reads TGTGCCAGCAGCGCGGGACAGGGGGCCGCCTACGAGCAGTACTTC. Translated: CASSAGQGAAYEQYF.

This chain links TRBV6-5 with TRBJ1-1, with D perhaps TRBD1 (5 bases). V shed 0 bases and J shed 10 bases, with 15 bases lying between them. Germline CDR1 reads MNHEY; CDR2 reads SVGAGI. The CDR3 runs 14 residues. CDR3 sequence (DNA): TGTGCCAGCAGTTACTCTCCTCCAACCCAGGGAGCTTTCTTT. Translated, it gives CASSYSPPTQGAFF.

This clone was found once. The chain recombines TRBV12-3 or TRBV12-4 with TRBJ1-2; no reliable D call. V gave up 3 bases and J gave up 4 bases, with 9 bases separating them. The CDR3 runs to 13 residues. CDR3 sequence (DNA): TGTGCCAGCAGTTTCGGGCAGACCTATGGCTACACCTTC. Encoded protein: CASSFGQTYGYTF.

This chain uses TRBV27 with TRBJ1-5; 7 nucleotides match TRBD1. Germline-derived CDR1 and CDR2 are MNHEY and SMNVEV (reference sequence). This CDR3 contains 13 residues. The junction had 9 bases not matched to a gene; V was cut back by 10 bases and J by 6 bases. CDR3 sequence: CATGGQVGQPQHF. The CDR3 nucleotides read TGTGCCACCGGAGGACAGGTCGGTCAGCCCCAGCATTTT.

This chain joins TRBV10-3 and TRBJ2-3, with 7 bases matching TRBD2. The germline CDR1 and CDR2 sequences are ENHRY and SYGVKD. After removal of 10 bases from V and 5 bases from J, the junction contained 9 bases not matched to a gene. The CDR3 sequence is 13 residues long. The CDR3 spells CATLPSGGDTQYF. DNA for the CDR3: TGTGCCACCCTTCCCTCGGGGGGAGATACGCAGTATTTT.

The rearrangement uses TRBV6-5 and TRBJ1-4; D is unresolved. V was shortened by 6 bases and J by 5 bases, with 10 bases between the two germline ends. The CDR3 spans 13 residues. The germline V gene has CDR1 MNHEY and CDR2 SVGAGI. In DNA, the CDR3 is TGTGCCAGCAGGATCAGGTCAAATGAAAAACTGTTTTTT. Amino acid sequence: CASRIRSNEKLFF.

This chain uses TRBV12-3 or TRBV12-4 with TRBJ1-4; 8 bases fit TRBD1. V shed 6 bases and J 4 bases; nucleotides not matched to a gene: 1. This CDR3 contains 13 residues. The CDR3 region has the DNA TGTGCCAGCAGGGACAGGGTTAATGAAAAACTGTTTTTT. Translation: CASRDRVNEKLFF.

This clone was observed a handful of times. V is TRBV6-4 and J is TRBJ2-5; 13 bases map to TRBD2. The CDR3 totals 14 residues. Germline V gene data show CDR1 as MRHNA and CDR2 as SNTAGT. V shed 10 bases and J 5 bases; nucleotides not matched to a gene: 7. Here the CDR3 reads CATLTSGGRETQYF. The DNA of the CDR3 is TGTGCCACCCTGACTAGCGGGGGGCGGGAGACCCAGTACTTC.

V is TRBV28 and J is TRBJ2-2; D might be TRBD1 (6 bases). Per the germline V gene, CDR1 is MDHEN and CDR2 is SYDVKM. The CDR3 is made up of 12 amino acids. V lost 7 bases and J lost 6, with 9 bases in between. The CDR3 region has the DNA TGTGCCAGCAAGGGGGACGCCGGGGAGCTGTTTTTT. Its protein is CASKGDAGELFF.

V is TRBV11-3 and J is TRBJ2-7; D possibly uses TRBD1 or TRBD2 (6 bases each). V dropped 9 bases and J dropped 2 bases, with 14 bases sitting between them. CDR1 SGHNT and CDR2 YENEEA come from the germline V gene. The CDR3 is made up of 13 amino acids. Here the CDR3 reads CARYGGETYEQYF. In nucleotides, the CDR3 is TGTGCCAGATACGGGGGCGAAACCTACGAGCAGTACTTC.

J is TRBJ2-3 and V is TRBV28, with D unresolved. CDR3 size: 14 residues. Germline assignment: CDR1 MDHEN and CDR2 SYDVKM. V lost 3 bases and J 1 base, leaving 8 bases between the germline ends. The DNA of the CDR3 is TGTGCCAGCAGTTTTTTGCAGGGCACAGATACGCAGTATTTT. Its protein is CASSFLQGTDTQYF.

DNA of the CDR3: TGTGCCAGCAGTTTTCCGGGACTAGGCTACGAGCAGTACTTC. It yields the protein CASSFPGLGYEQYF. The chain joins TRBV28 to TRBJ2-7; 8 bases agree with TRBD2. The V gene's germline CDR1 is MDHEN and CDR2 SYDVKM. The CDR3 has 14 amino acids. The trim removed 3 bases at V and 3 bases at J, leaving 4 bases unmatched.

The CDR3 region is CASSEVGQTSGNTIYF. DNA for the CDR3: TGTGCCAGCAGTGAAGTAGGACAAACCTCTGGAAACACCATATATTTT. V is TRBV6-1 and J is TRBJ1-3; TRBD1 might be the D (5 bases). Trimming removed 1 base from V and 0 bases from J, with 10 bases in between. The CDR3 is 16 amino acids. Germline loops: CDR1 MNHNS, CDR2 SASEGT.

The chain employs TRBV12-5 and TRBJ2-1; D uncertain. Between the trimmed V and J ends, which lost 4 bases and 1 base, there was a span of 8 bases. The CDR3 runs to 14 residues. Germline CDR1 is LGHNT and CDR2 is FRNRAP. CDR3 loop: CASGSGLSYNEQFF. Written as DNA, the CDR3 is TGTGCTAGTGGTTCCGGATTGTCCTACAATGAGCAGTTCTTC.

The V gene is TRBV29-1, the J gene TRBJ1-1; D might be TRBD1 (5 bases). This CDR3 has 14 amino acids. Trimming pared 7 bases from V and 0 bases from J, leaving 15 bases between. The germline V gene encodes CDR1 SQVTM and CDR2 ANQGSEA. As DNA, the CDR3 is TGCAGCGCCACAGCCGGGGCTTTGAACACTGAAGCTTTCTTT. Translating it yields CSATAGALNTEAFF.

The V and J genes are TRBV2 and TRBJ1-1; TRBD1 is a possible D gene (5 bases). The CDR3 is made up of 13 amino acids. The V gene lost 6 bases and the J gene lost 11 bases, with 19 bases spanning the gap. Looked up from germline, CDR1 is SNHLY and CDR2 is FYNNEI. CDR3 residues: CASSPLGPQLAFF. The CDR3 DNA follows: TGTGCCAGCAGCCCGCTGGGACCCCAGCTTGCTTTCTTT.

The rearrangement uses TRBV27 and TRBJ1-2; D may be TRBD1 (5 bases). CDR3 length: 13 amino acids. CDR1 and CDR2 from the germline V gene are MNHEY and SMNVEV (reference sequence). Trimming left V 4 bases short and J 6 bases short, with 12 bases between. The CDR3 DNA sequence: TGTGCCAGCAGTTCCCTGACAGAGGATGGCTACACCTTC. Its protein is CASSSLTEDGYTF.

The chain's CDR3 is CASSWTASGNTIYF. The CDR3 nucleotides read TGTGCCAGCAGCTGGACAGCTTCTGGAAACACCATATATTTT. V gene TRBV5-4 combines with J gene TRBJ1-3; D perhaps matches TRBD1 (6 bases). Trimming shortened V by 3 bases and J by 1 base, and 8 bases separated the two germline ends. From germline, CDR1 is SGHNT and CDR2 YYREEE (reference sequence). This CDR3 has 14 amino acids.

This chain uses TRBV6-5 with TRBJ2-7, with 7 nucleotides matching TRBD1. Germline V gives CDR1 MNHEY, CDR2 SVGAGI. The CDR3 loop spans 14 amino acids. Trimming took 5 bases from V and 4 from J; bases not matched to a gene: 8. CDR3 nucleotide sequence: TGTGCCAGCAGTCTGGCAGGGGGTATGTACGAGCAGTACTTC. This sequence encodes CASSLAGGMYEQYF.

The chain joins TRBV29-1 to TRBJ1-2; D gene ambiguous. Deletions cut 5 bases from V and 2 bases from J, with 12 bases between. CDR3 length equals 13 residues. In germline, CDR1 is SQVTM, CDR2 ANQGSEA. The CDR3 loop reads CSVPTFTNYGYTF. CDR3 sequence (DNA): TGCAGCGTTCCGACTTTCACGAACTATGGCTACACCTTC. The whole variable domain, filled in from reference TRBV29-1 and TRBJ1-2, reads SAVISQKPSRDICQRGTSLTIQCQVDSQVTMMFWYRQQPGQSLTLIATANQGSEATYESGFVIDKFPISRPNLTFSTLTVSNMSPEDSSIYLCSVPTFTNYGYTFGSGTRLTVV.

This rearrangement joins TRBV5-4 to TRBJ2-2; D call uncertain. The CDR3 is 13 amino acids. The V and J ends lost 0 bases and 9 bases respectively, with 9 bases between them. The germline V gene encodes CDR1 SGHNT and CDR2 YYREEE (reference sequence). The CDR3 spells CASSLEPVRELFF. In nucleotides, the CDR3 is TGTGCCAGCAGCTTGGAGCCAGTTCGGGAGCTGTTTTTT.

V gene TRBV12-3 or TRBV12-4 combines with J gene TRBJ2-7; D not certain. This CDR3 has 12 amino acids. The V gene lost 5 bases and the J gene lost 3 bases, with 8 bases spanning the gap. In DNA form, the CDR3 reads TGTGCCAGCAGTACCACTTTCTACGAGCAGTACTTC. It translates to CASSTTFYEQYF.

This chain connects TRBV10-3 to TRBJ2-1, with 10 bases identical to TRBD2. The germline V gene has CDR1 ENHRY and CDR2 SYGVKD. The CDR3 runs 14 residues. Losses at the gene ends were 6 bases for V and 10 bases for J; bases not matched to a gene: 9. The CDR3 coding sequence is TGTGCCATCAGGGAGCGGGGGGGCGGCTGGGAGCAGTTCTTC. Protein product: CAIRERGGGWEQFF.

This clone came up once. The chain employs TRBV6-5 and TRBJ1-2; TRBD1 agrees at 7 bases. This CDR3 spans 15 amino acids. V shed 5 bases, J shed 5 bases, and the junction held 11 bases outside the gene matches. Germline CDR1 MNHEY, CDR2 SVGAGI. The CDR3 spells CASSQPGTDLYGYTF. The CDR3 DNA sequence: TGTGCCAGCAGTCAGCCAGGGACAGACCTTTATGGCTACACCTTC.

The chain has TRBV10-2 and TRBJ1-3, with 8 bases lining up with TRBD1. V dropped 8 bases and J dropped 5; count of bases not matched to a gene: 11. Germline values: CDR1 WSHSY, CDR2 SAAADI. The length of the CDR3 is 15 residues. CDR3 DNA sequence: TGCGCCAGCTCCCAATTGGACAGGGCCCGAAACACCATATATTTT. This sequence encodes CASSQLDRARNTIYF.

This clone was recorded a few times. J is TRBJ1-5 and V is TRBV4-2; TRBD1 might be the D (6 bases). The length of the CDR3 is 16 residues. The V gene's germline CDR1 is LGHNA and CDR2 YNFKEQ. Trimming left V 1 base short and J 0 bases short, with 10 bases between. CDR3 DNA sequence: TGTGCCAGCAGCCAAGTTACAGGGAATAGCAATCAGCCCCAGCATTTT. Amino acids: CASSQVTGNSNQPQHF.

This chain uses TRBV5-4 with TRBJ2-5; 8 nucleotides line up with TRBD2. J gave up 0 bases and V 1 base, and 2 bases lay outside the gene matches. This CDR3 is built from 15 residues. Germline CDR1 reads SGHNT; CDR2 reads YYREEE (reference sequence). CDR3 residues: CASSLRGGHQETQYF. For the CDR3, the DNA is TGTGCCAGCAGCTTGCGGGGGGGTCACCAAGAGACCCAGTACTTC.

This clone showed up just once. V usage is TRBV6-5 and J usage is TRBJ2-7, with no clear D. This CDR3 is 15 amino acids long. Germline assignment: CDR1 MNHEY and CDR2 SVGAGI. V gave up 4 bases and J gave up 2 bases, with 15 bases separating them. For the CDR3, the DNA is TGTGCCAGCAGTTCCTCTCCGGGTTCTACCTACGAGCAGTACTTC. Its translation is CASSSSPGSTYEQYF.

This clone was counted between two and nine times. CDR3 nucleotide sequence: TGTGCCAGCAGCCGCGACAGGGCAAGCAATCAGCCCCAGCATTTT. Translation gives CASSRDRASNQPQHF. V and J are TRBV7-2 and TRBJ1-5, with 7 bases aligning to TRBD1. The germline V gene encodes CDR1 SGHTA and CDR2 FQGNSA. The junction had 5 bases not matched to a gene; V was cut back by 5 bases and J by 1 base. The CDR3 is 15 residues long.

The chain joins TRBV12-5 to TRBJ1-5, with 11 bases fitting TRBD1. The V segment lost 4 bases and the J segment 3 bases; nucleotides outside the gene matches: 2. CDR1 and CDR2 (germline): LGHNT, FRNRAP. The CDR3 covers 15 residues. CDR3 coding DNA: TGTGCTAGTGGTTCGGGACAGGGGGACAATCAGCCCCAGCATTTT. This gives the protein CASGSGQGDNQPQHF.